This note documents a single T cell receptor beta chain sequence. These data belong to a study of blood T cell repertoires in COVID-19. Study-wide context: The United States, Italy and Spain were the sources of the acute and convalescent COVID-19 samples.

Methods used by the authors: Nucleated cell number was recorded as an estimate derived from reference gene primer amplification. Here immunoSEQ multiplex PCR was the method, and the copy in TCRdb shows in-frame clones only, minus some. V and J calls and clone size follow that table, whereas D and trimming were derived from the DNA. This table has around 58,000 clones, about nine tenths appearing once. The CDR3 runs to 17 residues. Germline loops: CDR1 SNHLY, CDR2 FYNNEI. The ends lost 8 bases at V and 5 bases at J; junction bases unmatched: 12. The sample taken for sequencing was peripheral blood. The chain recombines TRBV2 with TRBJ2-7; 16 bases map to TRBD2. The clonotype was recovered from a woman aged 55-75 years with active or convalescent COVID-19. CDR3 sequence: CASGGSGLAGGFDEQYF. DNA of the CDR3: TGTGCCAGCGGGGGGTCGGGACTAGCGGGAGGGTTCGACGAGCAGTACTTC.